The 24 T cell receptor beta chains listed next were all sequenced from one sample in a study of Ad26.COV2.S vaccination and SARS-CoV-2 variants. Treatment defined: around 19 received Ad26.COV2.S at low or high dose, single or two shots; a few received placebo; per-sample allocation not given. Each sample was drawn 63 days after the first injection (of vaccine or placebo). TCRdb keeps only in-frame clones here, not all; method: immunoSEQ multiplex PCR. Counted here are about 480,000 clones, roughly 89% occurring once; the ten biggest clones make up 9.5% to 15%. The sequencing here drew on peripheral blood, taken in a trial of Ad26.COV2.S vaccine versus placebo. These receptors came from a person between 18 and 65 years old who received the Ad26.COV2.S COVID-19 vaccine or a placebo.

The rearrangement uses TRBV27 and TRBJ1-2; D unclear. The CDR3 length is 13 residues. CDR1 and CDR2 (germline): MNHEY, SMNVEV (reference sequence). Trimming removed 6 bases from V and 8 bases from J, with 16 bases in between. CDR3 residues: CASRSSGLGGYTF. The CDR3 nucleotides are TGTGCCAGCAGAAGTAGTGGGTTAGGCGGCTACACCTTC.

The rearrangement uses TRBV7-9 and TRBJ1-1; D unresolved. CDR3 length: 12 residues. The V gene lost 3 bases and the J gene lost 7 bases, with 9 bases spanning the gap. Germline values: CDR1 SEHNR, CDR2 FQNEAQ (reference sequence). CDR3 amino acids: CASSLDYGEAFF. The CDR3 DNA reads TGTGCCAGCAGCTTGGACTACGGTGAAGCTTTCTTT.

The V gene is TRBV27, the J gene TRBJ2-7; perhaps TRBD2 as D (5 bases). Germline V gene data show CDR1 as MNHEY and CDR2 as SMNVEV (reference sequence). Trimming shortened V by 3 bases and J by 2 bases, and 14 bases separated the two germline ends. The CDR3 loop spans 15 amino acids. The DNA of the CDR3 is TGTGCCAGCAGTTTGGAGGCTAGTTCAACCTACGAGCAGTACTTC. Translation: CASSLEASSTYEQYF.

To note about this clone: A read error may produce the germline difference seen at one junction end. V gene TRBV5-1 combines with J gene TRBJ2-7; 11 bases align to TRBD1. This CDR3 comprises 13 residues. Germline CDR1 is SGHRS and CDR2 is YFSETQ. The CDR3 DNA is TGCGCCAGCAGAGACACACCGGGACAGGGGGGAATATTC. It encodes CASRDTPGQGGIF.

The chain has TRBV9 and TRBJ1-2; D is unclear. This CDR3 is built from 12 residues. Trimming left V 0 bases short and J 3 bases short, with 3 bases between. Germline V gene data show CDR1 as SGDLS and CDR2 as YYNGEE. The CDR3 loop is CASSVGDYGYTF. The CDR3 bases are TGTGCCAGCAGCGTAGGCGACTATGGCTACACCTTC.

V gene TRBV28 combines with J gene TRBJ1-2; D not certain. The CDR3 totals 15 residues. Trimming cost V 5 bases and J 1 base, with 14 bases left between them. Per germline, CDR1 MDHEN and CDR2 SYDVKM. This CDR3 reads CASSTSPSLNYGYTF. The CDR3, as DNA: TGTGCCAGCAGTACCTCACCCTCTCTTAACTATGGCTACACCTTC.

This rearrangement joins TRBV29-1 to TRBJ1-2; D uncertain. There are 12 residues in the CDR3. Germline CDR1 reads SQVTM; CDR2 reads ANQGSEA. The germline V and J ends were trimmed by 3 bases and 3 bases, with 8 bases remaining between them. CDR3 sequence reads: CSVDSGDYGYTF. CDR3 in DNA: TGCAGCGTTGATTCTGGGGACTATGGCTACACCTTC. Full variable domain (rest looked up from reference TRBV29-1 and TRBJ1-2): SAVISQKPSRDICQRGTSLTIQCQVDSQVTMMFWYRQQPGQSLTLIATANQGSEATYESGFVIDKFPISRPNLTFSTLTVSNMSPEDSSIYLCSVDSGDYGYTFGSGTRLTVV.

This chain links TRBV7-9 with TRBJ1-1; D is unclear. V dropped 5 bases and J dropped 1 base, with 8 bases sitting between them. Germline values: CDR1 SEHNR, CDR2 FQNEAQ (reference sequence). The CDR3 has 13 amino acids. In nucleotides, the CDR3 is TGTGCCAGCAGCACAGCCCAGAACACTGAAGCTTTCTTT. It yields the protein CASSTAQNTEAFF.

The chain has TRBV5-1 and TRBJ2-7, with 9 bases lining up with TRBD2. The CDR3 runs to 16 residues. CDR1 and CDR2 from the germline V gene are SGHRS and YFSETQ. Losses at the gene ends were 0 bases for V and 6 bases for J; bases not matched to a gene: 10. CDR3 sequence: CASSLEVFSGRSEQYF. The DNA for the CDR3 is TGCGCCAGCAGCTTGGAGGTTTTCAGCGGGAGGAGCGAGCAGTACTTC.

The V gene is TRBV9, the J gene TRBJ1-1, with D possibly TRBD1 on 5 matching bases. CDR1 and CDR2 from the germline V gene are SGDLS and YYNGEE. Trimming removed 2 bases from V and 1 base from J, with 12 bases in between. The CDR3 runs 15 residues. CDR3 loop: CASSVYEGPNTEAFF. The CDR3 DNA reads as TGTGCCAGCAGCGTGTATGAGGGACCGAACACTGAAGCTTTCTTT.

CDR3 region: CASRASNTGELFF. In nucleotides, the CDR3 is TGTGCCAGCAGGGCCTCGAACACCGGGGAGCTGTTTTTT. The V gene is TRBV12-3 or TRBV12-4, the J gene TRBJ2-2; D gene uncertain. V was cut by 6 bases and J by 0 bases, with 5 bases left in between. The CDR3 consists of 13 residues.

V is TRBV7-3 and J is TRBJ2-7; D is perhaps TRBD2 (6 bases). The CDR3 sequence is 14 residues long. The V gene's germline CDR1 is SGHTA and CDR2 FQGTGA. V shed 2 bases and J shed 4 bases, with 12 bases lying between them. The CDR3 protein is CASSLGGRPYEQYF. Here the CDR3 DNA reads TGTGCCAGCAGCTTAGGAGGGAGGCCTTACGAGCAGTACTTC.

The V call is TRBV5-5, the J call TRBJ2-2, with TRBD2 matching 10 bases. CDR3 length equals 16 residues. Germline CDR1 SGHKS, CDR2 YYEKEE (reference sequence). V lost 0 bases and J lost 5; bases outside the gene matches: 4. The CDR3, as DNA: TGTGCCAGCAGCTTGGAGGCTAGCGGGAGAACCGGGGAGCTGTTTTTT. It codes for CASSLEASGRTGELFF.

The chain joins TRBV28 to TRBJ2-5; D tentatively reads TRBD1 or TRBD2 (5 bases each). CDR1 is MDHEN, CDR2 SYDVKM, per germline. The V end lost 5 bases, the J end lost 3 bases, and 10 bases lay between the germline ends. This CDR3 comprises 13 residues. The CDR3 nucleotides are TGTGCCAGCAGTCCGGGACGGGAAGAGACCCAGTACTTC. Translating gives CASSPGREETQYF.

The chain recombines TRBV19 with TRBJ1-2; weak D call: TRBD1 (5 bases). From germline, CDR1 is LNHDA and CDR2 SQIVND (reference sequence). CDR3 size: 13 residues. V lost 5 bases and J 3 bases, leaving 10 bases between the germline ends. For the CDR3, the DNA is TGTGCCAGTAGTCTCAAACAGGACTATGGCTACACCTTC. This translates into CASSLKQDYGYTF.

V usage is TRBV28 and J usage is TRBJ2-7; TRBD1 matches at 9 bases. The germline CDR1 and CDR2 sequences are MDHEN and SYDVKM. The CDR3 totals 14 residues. V trimming: 5 bases; J trimming: 4 bases; junction bases outside the gene matches: 6. This chain's CDR3 is CASSAVGQGYEQYF. Here the CDR3 DNA reads TGTGCCAGCAGTGCGGTCGGACAGGGGTACGAGCAGTACTTC.

The CDR3 DNA reads as TGTGCCAGTAGTACTAGGTTCAATGAGCAGTTCTTC. Its protein is CASSTRFNEQFF. The gene calls are TRBV19 and TRBJ2-1; D gene unclear. V lost 4 bases, J lost 6 bases, and 7 bases lay in between. The V gene's germline CDR1 is LNHDA and CDR2 SQIVND (reference sequence). CDR3 size: 12 residues.

This chain uses TRBV2 with TRBJ2-3; tentatively, D is TRBD1 (6 bases). The CDR3 covers 15 residues. Germline V CDR1 and CDR2: SNHLY, FYNNEI. Trimming removed 4 bases at V and 1 base at J, with 12 bases between. The CDR3, as DNA: TGTGCCAGCAGTGGAACAGGGACGGGCACAGATACGCAGTATTTT. It specifies CASSGTGTGTDTQYF.

This clone was seen a few times. The chain joins TRBV6-6 to TRBJ2-1, with D perhaps assigned TRBD1 or TRBD2 (5 bases each). This CDR3 has 18 amino acids. The V end lost 5 bases, the J end lost 0 bases, and 20 bases lay between the germline ends. CDR1 is MNHNY and CDR2 is SVGAGI in the germline V gene (reference sequence). The CDR3 DNA reads TGTGCCAGCAGTCGCACCCCGGGACCAACCTTCTCCTACAATGAGCAGTTCTTC. Its translation is CASSRTPGPTFSYNEQFF.

The chain joins TRBV5-6 to TRBJ2-7; 9 bases align to TRBD1. This CDR3 spans 15 amino acids. Germline V lookup: CDR1 SGHDT, CDR2 YYEEEE. With 1 base clipped from V and 4 bases from J, the junction kept 6 bases outside the gene matches. The CDR3 DNA sequence: TGTGCCAGCAGCTTGTCCTGGGACAGGGTGTACGAGCAGTACTTC. This encodes CASSLSWDRVYEQYF. The whole variable domain, remainder taken from reference TRBV5-6 and TRBJ2-7, is DAGVTQSPTHLIKTRGQQVTLRCSPKSGHDTVSWYQQALGQGPQFIFQYYEEEERQRGNFPDRFSGHQFPNYSSELNVNALLLGDSALYLCASSLSWDRVYEQYFGPGTRLTVT.

The CDR3 DNA is TGTGCCAGCAGCGCGGACAGGGTCTATGGCTACACCTTC. It encodes CASSADRVYGYTF. The chain links TRBV28 to TRBJ1-2; 8 positions agree with TRBD1. The CDR3 covers 13 residues. With 6 bases clipped from V and 4 bases from J, the junction kept 4 bases outside the gene matches. Germline CDR1 is MDHEN and CDR2 is SYDVKM.

The chain links TRBV5-1 to TRBJ2-1; 10 nucleotides match TRBD2. Germline loops: CDR1 SGHRS, CDR2 YFSETQ. The CDR3 extends over 21 amino acids. V lost 0 bases, J lost 3 bases, and 18 bases stayed unmatched. CDR3 sequence reads: CASSLVDGIPTRTSGYNEQFF. The CDR3 nucleotides read TGCGCCAGCAGCTTGGTGGACGGGATCCCAACCAGGACTAGCGGCTACAATGAGCAGTTCTTC.

The chain uses TRBV7-9 and TRBJ2-3; D is undetermined. The V end lost 7 bases, the J end lost 12 bases, and 17 bases lay between the germline ends. CDR1 is SEHNR and CDR2 is FQNEAQ in the germline V gene (reference sequence). The CDR3 length is 12 residues. The CDR3 DNA sequence: TGTGCCAGCACCGAAATGAAAGGGATTCAGTATTTT. Protein: CASTEMKGIQYF. Complete variable domain (other parts from reference TRBV7-9 and TRBJ2-3): DTGVSQNPRHKITKRGQNVTFRCDPISEHNRLYWYRQTLGQGPEFLTYFQNEAQLEKSRLLSDRFSAERPKGSFSTLEIQRTEQGDSAMYLCASTEMKGIQYFGPGTRLTVL.

This clone has a handful of counts. V and J are TRBV5-8 and TRBJ1-4; D is undetermined. The V gene lost 0 bases and the J gene lost 4 bases, with 10 bases spanning the gap. The CDR3 sequence is 15 residues long. Germline CDR1 reads SGHTS; CDR2 reads YDEGEE. The DNA for the CDR3 is TGTGCCAGCAGCTTGGCCGGAGAACTTAATGAAAAACTGTTTTTT. This sequence encodes CASSLAGELNEKLFF.